One and the same sample provided the 6 T cell receptor beta chains below, sequenced in a study of blood T cell repertoires in COVID-19. The assay was immunoSEQ multiplex PCR, and TCRdb's table has in-frame clones only and misses some. The table has 55,000 to 80,000 clones, around 80% seen once. The sequenced sample was peripheral blood. Receptors originate from a man aged 50-59 years with active COVID-19.

The chain carries TRBV5-1 and TRBJ2-3; possibly TRBD1 for D (6 bases). The CDR3 has 14 residues. The V and J ends lost 2 bases and 6 bases respectively, with 13 bases between them. Germline loops: CDR1 SGHRS, CDR2 YFSETQ. The CDR3 nucleotides are TGCGCCAGCAGCTTTTTACAGGGTCCGGATACGCAGTATTTT. It encodes CASSFLQGPDTQYF.

The V gene is TRBV5-1, the J gene TRBJ2-3, with D possibly being TRBD2 (6 bases). Trimming left V 7 bases short and J 1 base short, with 10 bases between. CDR1 is SGHRS and CDR2 is YFSETQ in the germline V gene. This CDR3 comprises 13 residues. CDR3 protein: CASQTGGTDTQYF. CDR3 in DNA: TGCGCCAGCCAGACGGGGGGCACAGATACGCAGTATTTT.

The DNA of the CDR3 is TGTGCCAGCAGCGTAGTAGCGGGGGGGACAGATACGCAGTATTTT. Its protein product is CASSVVAGGTDTQYF. The V and J genes are TRBV9 and TRBJ2-3; 11 bases are a match to TRBD2. The CDR3 has 15 residues. From germline, CDR1 is SGDLS and CDR2 YYNGEE. The ends lost 0 bases at V and 3 bases at J; junction bases unmatched: 0.

This clone appeared a single time. V is TRBV2 and J is TRBJ2-5; maybe TRBD2 (5 bases). The V end was cut by 3 bases, the J end by 2 bases, with 7 bases between. The germline V gene has CDR1 SNHLY and CDR2 FYNNEI. The CDR3 sequence is 13 residues long. The CDR3, as DNA: TGTGCCAGCAGTGAGGACTCGCAAGAGACCCAGTACTTC. Protein product: CASSEDSQETQYF. The variable domain in full, completed from reference TRBV2 and TRBJ2-5, reads EPEVTQTPSHQVTQMGQEVILRCVPISNHLYFYWYRQILGQKVEFLVSFYNNEISEKSEIFDDQFSVERPDGSNFTLKIRSTKLEDSAMYFCASSEDSQETQYFGPGTRLLVL.

The chain combines TRBV25-1 with TRBJ2-5; D is perhaps TRBD2 (5 bases). The V gene's germline CDR1 is MGHDK and CDR2 SYGVNS. V was clipped by 1 base and J by 2 bases, with 20 bases between them. The CDR3 is 18 residues long. The CDR3 is CASSESDGRQRRQETQYF. CDR3 coding DNA: TGTGCCAGCAGTGAATCCGATGGTCGGCAGCGGAGGCAAGAGACCCAGTACTTC. Based on the CDR3 plus reference TRBV25-1 and TRBJ2-5, the full variable domain is EADIYQTPRYLVIGTGKKITLECSQTMGHDKMYWYQQDPGMELHLIHYSYGVNSTEKGDLSSESTVSRIRTEHFPLTLESARPSHTSQYLCASSESDGRQRRQETQYFGPGTRLLVL.

The table lists this clone with a count of one. The chain links TRBV29-1 to TRBJ2-2; 8 bases match TRBD1. Trimming took 6 bases from V and 7 from J; bases not matched to a gene: 10. The CDR3 consists of 14 residues. Germline-derived CDR1 and CDR2 are SQVTM and ANQGSEA. CDR3 nucleotides: TGCAGCGTGGAACTTGACAGGGGCGGCGGGGAGCTGTTTTTT. Its translation is CSVELDRGGGELFF.